A single sample is the source of the 13 T cell receptor beta chains below, sequenced in a study of blood T cell repertoires in COVID-19. Repertoires were generated with immunoSEQ multiplex PCR, while TCRdb's copy carries only in-frame clones and drops some. Found here are more than 120,000 clones, around 88% of them singletons; the top ten hold 28%. Sequencing was carried out using peripheral blood. The receptors stem from a human donor in a cohort sampled during active COVID-19.

Only one count was recorded for this clone. The chain recombines TRBV7-9 with TRBJ2-7; TRBD1 matches 10 bases. The V gene's germline CDR1 is SEHNR and CDR2 FQNEAQ (reference sequence). J gave up 6 bases and V 4 bases, and 3 bases lay outside the gene matches. CDR3 size: 13 residues. CDR3 DNA: TGTGCCAGCAGCTGGGGGACAGGGGCCGAGCAGTACTTC. The encoded protein is CASSWGTGAEQYF.

The rearrangement links TRBV19 to TRBJ1-2, with a weak D call TRBD1 (5 bases). The CDR3 consists of 17 residues. CDR1 is LNHDA and CDR2 is SQIVND in the germline V gene (reference sequence). V was cut by 2 bases and J by 2 bases, with 18 bases left in between. The CDR3 DNA is TGTGCCAGTAGTATAAGTATACGCCTGAAGGGGAACTATGGCTACACCTTC. Translated, it gives CASSISIRLKGNYGYTF.

This rearrangement joins TRBV7-9 to TRBJ1-1; D gene unclear. Trimming stripped 0 bases from V and 7 bases from J, with 6 bases between. This CDR3 contains 12 residues. CDR1 and CDR2 (germline): SEHNR, FQNEAQ (reference sequence). The chain's CDR3 is CASSLATVEAFF. CDR3 nucleotide sequence: TGTGCCAGCAGCTTAGCCACGGTTGAAGCTTTCTTT. The variable domain in full, completed from reference TRBV7-9 and TRBJ1-1, reads DTGVSQNPRHKITKRGQNVTFRCDPISEHNRLYWYRQTLGQGPEFLTYFQNEAQLEKSRLLSDRFSAERPKGSFSTLEIQRTEQGDSAMYLCASSLATVEAFFGQGTRLTVV.

This chain uses TRBV7-9 with TRBJ1-1; TRBD1 is a possible D gene (6 bases). The CDR3 spans 14 residues. Between the trimmed V and J ends, which lost 3 bases and 5 bases, there was a span of 13 bases. The germline CDR1 and CDR2 sequences are SEHNR and FQNEAQ (reference sequence). The CDR3 sequence is CASSLSQGATEAFF. For the CDR3, the DNA is TGTGCCAGCAGCTTGTCACAGGGAGCTACTGAAGCTTTCTTT.

This rearrangement joins TRBV7-2 to TRBJ1-5; possible D gene TRBD1, 5 bases. Germline V gene data show CDR1 as SGHTA and CDR2 as FQGNSA. Trimming removed 5 bases at V and 2 bases at J, with 13 bases between. There are 15 residues in the CDR3. CDR3 bases: TGTGCCAGCAGCCCAGCGGGGGGTCGCAATCAGCCCCAGCATTTT. Protein: CASSPAGGRNQPQHF.

The chain carries TRBV2 and TRBJ1-4; perhaps TRBD1 as D (5 bases). This CDR3 is 14 amino acids long. V shed 8 bases and J shed 2 bases, with 12 bases lying between them. The V gene's germline CDR1 is SNHLY and CDR2 FYNNEI. The CDR3 here is CASSVGGTNEKLFF. CDR3 bases: TGTGCCAGCTCCGTGGGGGGGACTAATGAAAAACTGTTTTTT.

J is TRBJ1-2 and V is TRBV3-1 (or the pseudogene TRBV3-2), with TRBD1 matching 9 bases. The J segment lost 1 base and the V segment lost 3 bases, leaving 9 bases of the junction unmatched. Germline V gene lookup returns CDR1 LGHDT and CDR2 YNNKEL (reference sequence). There are 17 residues in the CDR3. The CDR3 sequence: CASSHKRDRELNYGYTF. DNA of the CDR3: TGTGCCAGCAGCCACAAGAGGGACAGGGAACTTAACTATGGCTACACCTTC.

This sequence joins TRBV5-6 and TRBJ2-5; D unclear. The CDR3 loop spans 13 amino acids. V dropped 3 bases and J dropped 0 bases, with 6 bases sitting between them. Germline CDR1 SGHDT, CDR2 YYEEEE. DNA for the CDR3: TGTGCCAGCAGCTCGCAGAACCAAGAGACCCAGTACTTC. Its protein product is CASSSQNQETQYF. Filled out from reference TRBV5-6 and TRBJ2-5, the complete variable domain reads DAGVTQSPTHLIKTRGQQVTLRCSPKSGHDTVSWYQQALGQGPQFIFQYYEEEERQRGNFPDRFSGHQFPNYSSELNVNALLLGDSALYLCASSSQNQETQYFGPGTRLLVL.

This clone came up once. The chain joins TRBV5-5 to TRBJ1-5, with D perhaps TRBD1 (5 bases). Between the trimmed V and J ends, which lost 1 base and 7 bases, there was a span of 15 bases. The CDR3 has 15 amino acids. Germline-derived CDR1 and CDR2 are SGHKS and YYEKEE (reference sequence). CDR3 protein: CASSLSGGERQPQHF. The CDR3 nucleotides read TGTGCCAGCAGCTTGTCGGGGGGAGAGAGGCAGCCCCAGCATTTT.

This clone was counted a single time. V usage is TRBV25-1 and J usage is TRBJ1-2; 7 bases line up with TRBD1. V lost 3 bases, J lost 2 bases, and 9 bases stayed unmatched. The CDR3 totals 16 residues. CDR1 is MGHDK, CDR2 SYGVNS, per germline. The CDR3 DNA is TGTGCCAGCAGTGACTCTCTGACAGGGCGAAACTATGGCTACACCTTC. Translation: CASSDSLTGRNYGYTF.

This chain joins TRBV19 and TRBJ1-5; 7 positions match TRBD1. The CDR3 sequence is 15 residues long. Looked up from germline, CDR1 is LNHDA and CDR2 is SQIVND (reference sequence). Unmatched junction bases numbered 4, after V lost 5 bases and J lost 0 bases. The chain's CDR3 is CASSADRDSNQPQHF. CDR3 sequence (DNA): TGTGCCAGTAGTGCAGACAGGGATAGCAATCAGCCCCAGCATTTT. The full variable domain, its missing parts supplied by reference TRBV19 and TRBJ1-5, is DGGITQSPKYLFRKEGQNVTLSCEQNLNHDAMYWYRQDPGQGLRLIYYSQIVNDFQKGDIAEGYSVSREKKESFPLTVTSAQKNPTAFYLCASSADRDSNQPQHFGDGTRLSIL.

The J gene is TRBJ2-1, the V gene TRBV10-3, with D perhaps matching TRBD2 (6 bases). V was pared by 2 bases and J by 4 bases, with 15 bases between. The CDR3 is made up of 16 amino acids. Germline assignment: CDR1 ENHRY and CDR2 SYGVKD. CDR3 bases: TGTGCCATCAGTGAGCCTGGGCGGGGACTGTACAATGAGCAGTTCTTC. This sequence encodes CAISEPGRGLYNEQFF.

This chain links TRBV18 with TRBJ2-7; maybe TRBD2 (7 bases). V lost 2 bases and J 2 bases, leaving 10 bases between the germline ends. Germline V CDR1 and CDR2: KGHSH, LQKENI. The CDR3 runs to 14 residues. CDR3 amino acids: CASSPGGATYEQYF. In DNA, the CDR3 is TGTGCCAGCTCACCAGGGGGGGCTACCTACGAGCAGTACTTC.